A few counts support the clone carrying this T cell receptor beta chain. Assay used: immunoSEQ multiplex PCR; TCRdb lists only in-frame clones, some missing. The sample carries 100,000 to 150,000 clones, 85% to 95% recorded once. This record comes from a study of OX40 agonist ivuxolimab in advanced cancers. The CDR3 consists of 14 residues. Trimming shortened V by 4 bases and J by 3 bases, and 12 bases separated the two germline ends. Germline V gene data show CDR1 as LGHNA and CDR2 as YNFKEQ. This sample comprised CD4+ or CD8+ T cells sorted from blood, obtained in a trial of the OX40 agonist ivuxolimab. The V call is TRBV4-2, the J call TRBJ1-1; D unresolved. This clonotype originated in an adult with an advanced solid tumor such as melanoma, head and neck, liver or kidney cancer. The chain's CDR3 is CASSLGSLDTEAFF. Here the CDR3 DNA reads TGTGCCAGCAGCCTGGGTAGTCTTGACACTGAAGCTTTCTTT.